The 21 T cell receptor beta chains presented below share a single source sample, sequenced in a study of cytomegalovirus exposure and HLA in healthy donors. With 60 Vbeta and 13 Jbeta primers, the PCR was carried out. The assay was immunoSEQ multiplex PCR, and TCRdb's table has in-frame clones only and misses some. The data contain 110,000 to 150,000 clones, roughly 80% of them singletons. The sequencing input was PBMCs. The source is a female donor in good health and CMV-seronegative.

The V call is TRBV6-6, the J call TRBJ2-2, with D possibly TRBD1 on 5 matching bases. Germline V gives CDR1 MNHNY, CDR2 SVGAGI (reference sequence). This CDR3 comprises 13 residues. Trimming took off 4 bases at V and 5 bases at J, with 8 bases between the two ends. CDR3 sequence (DNA): TGTGCCAGCAGTTCAGGGCGGACCGGGGAGCTGTTTTTT. This codes for CASSSGRTGELFF.

This rearrangement joins TRBV29-1 to TRBJ2-3; TRBD1 is a possible D gene (7 bases). Germline V gives CDR1 SQVTM, CDR2 ANQGSEA. CDR3 size: 15 residues. With 4 bases removed from V and 3 bases from J, the gap between germline ends came to 17 bases. The CDR3 DNA reads as TGCAGCGTTGTAGGACAGGAGGGGAGAACAGATACGCAGTATTTT. This gives the protein CSVVGQEGRTDTQYF.

The chain links TRBV28 to TRBJ2-1, with 10 bases lining up with TRBD2. V was pared by 7 bases and J by 8 bases, with 8 bases of the junction left unmatched. Germline assignment: CDR1 MDHEN and CDR2 SYDVKM. The CDR3 sequence is 14 residues long. This CDR3 reads CASTLAGGFDEQFF. CDR3 coding DNA: TGTGCCAGCACATTAGCGGGAGGTTTTGATGAGCAGTTCTTC.

The count of this clone is one. Here the CDR3 DNA reads TGTGCCTGGGGACTGGGGATTGACTATGGCTACACCTTC. This codes for CAWGLGIDYGYTF. The chain employs TRBV30 and TRBJ1-2; D is ambiguous. This CDR3 region has 13 residues. Germline CDR1 is GTSNPN and CDR2 is SVGIG (reference sequence). Trimming took off 5 bases at V and 3 bases at J, with 13 bases between the two ends.

The J gene is TRBJ1-4, the V gene TRBV4-1; D not resolved. The CDR3 covers 16 residues. Trimming left V 4 bases short and J 0 bases short, with 12 bases between. Germline CDR1 is MGHRA and CDR2 is YSYEKL. In DNA form, the CDR3 reads TGCGCCAGCAGCCGCACGTCAGAGGCAACTAATGAAAAACTGTTTTTT. Translated, it gives CASSRTSEATNEKLFF.

Notes on this clone: Other DNA sequences in the sample encode the same CDR3. The rearrangement links TRBV5-1 to TRBJ2-2, with D unresolved. This CDR3 region has 15 residues. Germline V gene sequence: CDR1 SGHRS, CDR2 YFSETQ. Trimming took 2 bases from V and 0 from J, leaving 8 bases between them. CDR3 sequence: CASSFSTANTGELFF. The DNA for the CDR3 is TGCGCCAGCAGCTTTAGTACAGCGAACACCGGGGAGCTGTTTTTT. Looking up the rest from reference TRBV5-1 and TRBJ2-2 gives the full variable domain: KAGVTQTPRYLIKTRGQQVTLSCSPISGHRSVSWYQQTPGQGLQFLFEYFSETQRNKGNFPGRFSGRQFSNSRSEMNVSTLELGDSALYLCASSFSTANTGELFFGEGSRLTVL.

The rearrangement links TRBV28 to TRBJ1-5; D unresolved. The CDR3 contains 14 residues. The germline V and J ends were trimmed by 2 bases and 3 bases, with 8 bases remaining between them. From germline, CDR1 is MDHEN and CDR2 SYDVKM. The CDR3, as DNA: TGTGCCAGCAGTTTAGCGGGTACCAATCAGCCCCAGCATTTT. Translating gives CASSLAGTNQPQHF.

The V call is TRBV7-9, the J call TRBJ2-5; D is uncertain. Germline CDR1 is SEHNR and CDR2 is FQNEAQ (reference sequence). Trimming stripped 1 base from V and 9 bases from J, with 9 bases between. The CDR3 extends over 12 amino acids. Here the CDR3 DNA reads TGTGCCAGCAGCTTAGGAGAACCGGCCCAGTACTTC. As protein: CASSLGEPAQYF.

The rearrangement links TRBV11-2 to TRBJ2-1; the match to TRBD1 covers 10 bases. CDR1 is SGHAT and CDR2 is FQNNGV in the germline V gene. This CDR3 has 16 residues. J gave up 4 bases and V 4 bases, and 7 bases lay outside the gene matches. CDR3 DNA sequence: TGTGCCAGCAGCTCCATCGGGACAGGGGTTTACAATGAGCAGTTCTTC. Amino acids: CASSSIGTGVYNEQFF.

The J gene is TRBJ1-4, the V gene TRBV5-6; D perhaps matches TRBD1 (6 bases). There are 17 residues in the CDR3. Per germline, CDR1 SGHDT and CDR2 YYEEEE. V dropped 2 bases and J dropped 8 bases, with 22 bases sitting between them. CDR3 in DNA: TGTGCCAGCAGCTTACGCATATCAGGGGAGAAGAGAGAAAAACTGTTTTTT. Amino acid sequence: CASSLRISGEKREKLFF.

The V gene is TRBV28, the J gene TRBJ2-1, with a tentative D call TRBD1 (7 bases). Trimming shortened V by 7 bases and J by 4 bases, and 14 bases separated the two germline ends. The CDR3 covers 14 residues. Germline values: CDR1 MDHEN, CDR2 SYDVKM. The CDR3 DNA is TGTGCCAGCAAGGGGGGACAGAATTACAATGAGCAGTTCTTC. Translation gives CASKGGQNYNEQFF. Looking up the rest from reference TRBV28 and TRBJ2-1 gives the full variable domain: DVKVTQSSRYLVKRTGEKVFLECVQDMDHENMFWYRQDPGLGLRLIYFSYDVKMKEKGDIPEGYSVSREKKERFSLILESASTNQTSMYLCASKGGQNYNEQFFGPGTRLTVL.

The V call is TRBV7-9, the J call TRBJ1-1; D is perhaps TRBD1 (6 bases). Germline CDR1 reads SEHNR; CDR2 reads FQNEAQ (reference sequence). CDR3 length: 14 amino acids. The V end was cut by 5 bases, the J end by 6 bases, with 16 bases between. The CDR3 spells CASSPPGGRAEAFF. CDR3 in DNA: TGTGCCAGCAGCCCCCCGGGGGGGCGAGCTGAAGCTTTCTTT.

The rearrangement joins TRBV2 to TRBJ2-7; 12 bases agree with TRBD2. V lost 8 bases and J lost 4; bases outside the gene matches: 9. The CDR3 length is 15 residues. Germline values: CDR1 SNHLY, CDR2 FYNNEI. In nucleotides, the CDR3 is TGTGCCAGCCAGATCGCCGGGACTAGCGGGTACGAGCAGTACTTC. Translated: CASQIAGTSGYEQYF.

V and J are TRBV6-4 and TRBJ2-3; a weak D match, TRBD2 (6 bases). Trimming stripped 1 base from V and 3 bases from J, with 35 bases between. The CDR3 has 23 residues. Germline values: CDR1 MRHNA, CDR2 SNTAGT. The DNA for the CDR3 is TGTGCCAGCAGTGACTGGGACCTAAAATTGGGGTTAGCGGAGGCTCCTAGGACAGATACGCAGTATTTT. Protein sequence: CASSDWDLKLGLAEAPRTDTQYF.

The chain has TRBV27 and TRBJ1-1; possible D gene TRBD1, 6 bases. Germline CDR1 reads MNHEY; CDR2 reads SMNVEV (reference sequence). This CDR3 is 15 amino acids long. Trimming removed 1 base from V and 6 bases from J, with 15 bases in between. CDR3 sequence reads: CASSLFGGGLAEAFF. Here the CDR3 DNA reads TGTGCCAGCAGTTTATTTGGGGGCGGGCTGGCTGAAGCTTTCTTT.

The chain combines TRBV9 with TRBJ2-5; D is perhaps TRBD2 (5 bases). Looked up from germline, CDR1 is SGDLS and CDR2 is YYNGEE. V lost 3 bases to trimming and J lost 4 bases, with 7 bases between them. This CDR3 spans 12 amino acids. The CDR3 DNA is TGTGCCAGCAGCGCGGGGATAGAGACCCAGTACTTC. As protein: CASSAGIETQYF.

This clone has more than one count but fewer than ten. The chain employs TRBV10-3 and TRBJ1-2; 8 bases line up with TRBD1. J lost 4 bases, V lost 3 bases, and 4 bases had no gene match. The germline CDR1 and CDR2 sequences are ENHRY and SYGVKD. The CDR3 covers 14 residues. The CDR3 spells CAISDPDRGYGYTF. The CDR3, as DNA: TGTGCCATCAGTGACCCCGACAGGGGCTATGGCTACACCTTC.

The chain is built from TRBV29-1 and TRBJ1-1; TRBD1 might be the D (5 bases). V was shortened by 4 bases and J by 5 bases, with 11 bases between the two germline ends. Per germline, CDR1 SQVTM and CDR2 ANQGSEA. The CDR3 covers 12 residues. For the CDR3, the DNA is TGCAGCGTTGCACAGGCCCGAACTGAAGCTTTCTTT. Amino acids: CSVAQARTEAFF.

The chain combines TRBV7-9 with TRBJ2-4; 9 bases agree with TRBD2. V was clipped by 2 bases and J by 12 bases; unmatched bases: 2. This CDR3 is 12 amino acids long. Germline values: CDR1 SEHNR, CDR2 FQNEAQ (reference sequence). The CDR3 reads CASSLTSGPQYF. The CDR3, as DNA: TGTGCCAGCAGCTTAACTAGCGGGCCTCAGTACTTC. Combining the CDR3 with reference TRBV7-9 and TRBJ2-4 gives the whole variable domain DTGVSQNPRHKITKRGQNVTFRCDPISEHNRLYWYRQTLGQGPEFLTYFQNEAQLEKSRLLSDRFSAERPKGSFSTLEIQRTEQGDSAMYLCASSLTSGPQYFGAGTRLSVL.

The V gene is TRBV30, the J gene TRBJ2-1; D is unresolved. This CDR3 region has 13 residues. V was cut by 0 bases and J by 2 bases, with 5 bases left in between. From germline, CDR1 is GTSNPN and CDR2 SVGIG (reference sequence). The CDR3 DNA sequence: TGTGCCTGGAGTGTACAACCCTACAATGAGCAGTTCTTC. Encoded protein: CAWSVQPYNEQFF.

The chain couples TRBV11-2 to TRBJ2-7; a possible D gene is TRBD1 (5 bases). Germline V lookup: CDR1 SGHAT, CDR2 FQNNGV. This CDR3 has 12 amino acids. Trimming removed 0 bases from V and 6 bases from J, with 6 bases in between. The CDR3 loop reads CASSLDQGEQYF. The CDR3 DNA sequence: TGTGCCAGCAGCTTAGATCAGGGCGAGCAGTACTTC.